The entry that follows covers one T cell receptor beta chain sequence. Its antigen target is currently unknown. No base quality information exists; no much larger clone differs at one position. The record originates from a study of blood T cell repertoires in COVID-19 (dated by TCRdb to 2019 to 2021). With regard to the full study: The collaborator samples originated in the United States, Italy and Spain and spanned the acute and convalescent phases of COVID-19. The prospective study material was composed of cDNA or gDNA derived from T cells, B-cell-depleted T cells, or PBMCs. The dataset comprised deeply sampled blood TCRbeta repertoires from subjects exposed to, actively infected with, or recovered from COVID-19. The repertoires were released in a freely available public database intended as a resource for research on the immune response to SARS-CoV-2. The samples were drawn from two sources: the first 160 participants of the ongoing ImmuneRACE study, and approximately 1,300 subjects contributed by 6 global collaborators. Sample metadata almost always included a de-identified subject ID, COVID-19 status, age in years and sex. HLA class I and class II types, where available, came from metadata supplied by the sample provider rather than from assay-based typing.

Beyond this particular receptor, the publication reports: How much clinical and demographic metadata was included differed by source and by participant, and the metadata was provided uncurated.

V lost 5 bases and J lost 2 bases, and the count of bases not matched to a germline gene is 5. CDR3 length: 15 amino acids, cysteine to phenylalanine. Only CDR3 DNA is held: 45 bases, read in frame from base 1. CDR1 is given as SGHDN and CDR2 as FVKESK, both from the germline V gene. TCRbeta CDR3 regions were amplified from genomic DNA by means of the immunoSEQ Assay, a bias-controlled multiplex PCR. On the study's bioinformatics: The number of nucleated cells in each sample was estimated by amplification of reference gene primers within the assay. Sequence reads were collapsed and filtered to measure the absolute abundance of every unique TCRbeta CDR3 rearrangement. For each sample, productive Simpson clonality was calculated as the square root of Simpson's diversity index across productive rearrangements. The immuneACCESS repertoire file appears here via TCRdb, limited to in-frame rearrangements. These files lack a portion of the clones; in checked studies, under half of the deficit traces to unresolved V genes, and the cause of the others is not known. V, J and clone size are taken as reported in that table, and D and trimming were inferred from the DNA itself. A total of 150,000 to 200,000 clones appear in this sample, 80% to 85% of them only once. In total, the top ten clones hold over 6% of the sample.

At one collaborating source in Seattle, patients were enrolled during active infection and were followed longitudinally through the course of disease. Collaborating institutions collected whole blood in K2EDTA tubes following their own protocols. For TCRbeta analysis, collaborators shipped samples as frozen whole blood, isolated PBMCs, or DNA extracted from either of those sample types. The specimen was peripheral blood. The receptor comes from a woman in her 70s with COVID-19, enrolled during active disease. The V and J segments used are TRBV14 and TRBJ2-7; 11 nucleotides in the junction match TRBD1. Here the CDR3 is given as CASSDPGQGAYEQYF. Read as DNA, the sequence is TGTGCCAGCAGCGATCCGGGACAGGGGGCCTACGAGCAGTACTTC.